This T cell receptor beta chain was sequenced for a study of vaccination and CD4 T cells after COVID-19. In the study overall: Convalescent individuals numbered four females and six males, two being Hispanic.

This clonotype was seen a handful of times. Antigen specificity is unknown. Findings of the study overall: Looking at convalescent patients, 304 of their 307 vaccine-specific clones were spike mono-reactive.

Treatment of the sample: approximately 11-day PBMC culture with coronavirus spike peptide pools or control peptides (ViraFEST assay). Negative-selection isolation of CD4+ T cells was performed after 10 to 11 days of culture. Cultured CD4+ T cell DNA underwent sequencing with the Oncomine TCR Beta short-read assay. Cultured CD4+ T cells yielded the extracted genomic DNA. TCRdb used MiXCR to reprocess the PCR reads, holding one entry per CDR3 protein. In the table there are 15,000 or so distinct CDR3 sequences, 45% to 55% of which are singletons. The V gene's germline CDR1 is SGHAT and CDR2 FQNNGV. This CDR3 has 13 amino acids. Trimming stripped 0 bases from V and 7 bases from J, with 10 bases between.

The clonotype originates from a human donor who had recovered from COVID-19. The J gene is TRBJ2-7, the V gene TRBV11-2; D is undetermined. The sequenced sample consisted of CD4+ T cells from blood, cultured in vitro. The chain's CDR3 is CASSLDLMGEQYF. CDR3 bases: TGTGCCAGCAGCTTAGATCTCATGGGGGAGCAGTACTTC.